This T cell receptor (beta chain) was recorded in a study of beta chain features in type 1 diabetes. Reverse transcribing all isolated RNA meant expressed TCRB transcripts were sequenced. Using immunoSEQ multiplex PCR, the repertoire was profiled, and TCRdb retains in-frame clones only, with some absent. This sample carries 200,000 to 300,000 clones, about 14% of them seen once, and the ten largest clones take around 0.03%. Only a few counts were recorded for this clone. The ends lost 5 bases at V and 5 bases at J; junction bases unmatched: 8. The CDR3 is made up of 14 amino acids. Germline CDR1 MGHRA, CDR2 YSYEKL.

Sequences were obtained from naive CD4+ T cells from blood. The chain recombines TRBV4-1 with TRBJ2-5, with TRBD1 identical over 7 bases. The sequence came from a woman in her forties in good health. The CDR3 DNA reads as TGCGCCAGCAGCTTACGACAGGGTCTGGAGACCCAGTACTTC. Amino acid sequence: CASSLRQGLETQYF.